This TCR beta chain emerged from a study of T cell responses to AZD1222 COVID-19 vaccine. Overall study context: The study pooled second doses at about 4 or about 12 weeks.

Clones were read by immunoSEQ multiplex PCR, and TCRdb kept only the in-frame ones, dropping some. The sample yields 100,000 or so clones, around nine tenths seen once. Study outcomes and limitations: Nearly half of the spike-specific TCRs reportedly recognize variant regions that carry no mutations. After two AZD1222 doses, spike-specific TCR breadth and depth rose versus day 0. Every sample of the repertoires postdated the peak T cell response.

This clone was counted only a few times. Antigen specificity is unknown. The trim removed 6 bases at V and 8 bases at J, leaving 10 bases unmatched. This CDR3 comprises 15 residues. Germline CDR1 is MNHEY and CDR2 is SVGEGT. The chain has TRBV6-2 or TRBV6-3 and TRBJ2-7, with 13 bases matching TRBD2. The sequence was obtained from an adult in good health. Material: peripheral blood, obtained on day 0 of AZD1222 vaccination. DNA for the CDR3: TGTGCCAGCAGCCCGAGGACTAGCGGGGGAGTAAAGCAGTACTTC. It yields the protein CASSPRTSGGVKQYF.